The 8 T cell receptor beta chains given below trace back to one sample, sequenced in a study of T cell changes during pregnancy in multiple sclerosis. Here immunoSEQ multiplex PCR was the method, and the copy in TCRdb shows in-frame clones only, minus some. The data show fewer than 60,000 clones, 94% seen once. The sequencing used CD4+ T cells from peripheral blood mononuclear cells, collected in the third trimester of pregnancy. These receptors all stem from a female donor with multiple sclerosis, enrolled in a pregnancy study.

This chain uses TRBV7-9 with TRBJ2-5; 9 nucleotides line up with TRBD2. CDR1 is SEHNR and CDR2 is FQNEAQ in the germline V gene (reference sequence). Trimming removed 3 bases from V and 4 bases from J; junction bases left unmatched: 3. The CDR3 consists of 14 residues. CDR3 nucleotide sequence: TGTGCCAGCAGCTTGCTAGCGGGGAGAGAGACCCAGTACTTC. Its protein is CASSLLAGRETQYF. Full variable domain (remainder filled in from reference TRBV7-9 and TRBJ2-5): DTGVSQNPRHKITKRGQNVTFRCDPISEHNRLYWYRQTLGQGPEFLTYFQNEAQLEKSRLLSDRFSAERPKGSFSTLEIQRTEQGDSAMYLCASSLLAGRETQYFGPGTRLLVL.

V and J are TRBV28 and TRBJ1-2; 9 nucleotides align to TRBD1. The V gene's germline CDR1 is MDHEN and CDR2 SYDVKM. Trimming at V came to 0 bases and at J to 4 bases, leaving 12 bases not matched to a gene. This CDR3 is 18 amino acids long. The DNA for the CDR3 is TGTGCCAGCAGTTTATGGGGACCGGGACAGGGAGCCACCTATGGCTACACCTTC. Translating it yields CASSLWGPGQGATYGYTF.

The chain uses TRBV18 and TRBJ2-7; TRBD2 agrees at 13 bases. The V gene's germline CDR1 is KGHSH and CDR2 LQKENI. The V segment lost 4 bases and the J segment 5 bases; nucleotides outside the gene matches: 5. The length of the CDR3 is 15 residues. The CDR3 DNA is TGTGCCAGCTCACTTAAACTAGCGGGAGGGAACGAGCAGTACTTC. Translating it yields CASSLKLAGGNEQYF.

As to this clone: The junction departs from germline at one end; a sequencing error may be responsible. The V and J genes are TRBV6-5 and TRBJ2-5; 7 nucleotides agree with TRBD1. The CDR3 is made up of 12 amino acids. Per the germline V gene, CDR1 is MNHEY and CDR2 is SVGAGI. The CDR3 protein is CASGQVREAQYF. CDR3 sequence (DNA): TGTGCCAGCGGACAGGTAAGAGAGGCCCAGTACTTC.

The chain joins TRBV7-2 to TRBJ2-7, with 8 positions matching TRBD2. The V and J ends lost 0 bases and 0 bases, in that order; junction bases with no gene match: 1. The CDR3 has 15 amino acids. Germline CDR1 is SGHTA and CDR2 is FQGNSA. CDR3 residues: CASSLAGTSSYEQYF. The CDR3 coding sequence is TGTGCCAGCAGCTTAGCCGGGACTAGCTCCTACGAGCAGTACTTC.

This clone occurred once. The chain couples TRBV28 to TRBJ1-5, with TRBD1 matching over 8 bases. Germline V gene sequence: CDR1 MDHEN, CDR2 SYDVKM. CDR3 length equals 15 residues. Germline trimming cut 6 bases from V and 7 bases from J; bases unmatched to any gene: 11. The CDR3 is CASRTQGAGGQPQHF. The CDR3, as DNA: TGTGCCAGCAGGACTCAGGGGGCAGGGGGCCAGCCCCAGCATTTT.

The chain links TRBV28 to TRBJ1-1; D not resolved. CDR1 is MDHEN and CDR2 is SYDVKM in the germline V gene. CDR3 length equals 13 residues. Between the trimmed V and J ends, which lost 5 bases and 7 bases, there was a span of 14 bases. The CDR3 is CASSPYAEYEAFF. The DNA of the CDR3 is TGTGCCAGCAGTCCCTATGCGGAGTATGAAGCTTTCTTT.

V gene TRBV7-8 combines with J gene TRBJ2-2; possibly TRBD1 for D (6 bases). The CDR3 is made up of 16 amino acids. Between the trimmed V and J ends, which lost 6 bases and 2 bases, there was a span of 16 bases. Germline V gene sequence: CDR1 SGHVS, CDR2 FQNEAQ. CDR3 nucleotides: TGTGCCAGCAGAAATTACCGGACAGCTAACACCGGGGAGCTGTTTTTT. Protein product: CASRNYRTANTGELFF.